The 8 T cell receptor beta chains reported below all come from one sample, sequenced in a study of CD8+ T cells in alopecia areata. RNA extraction was followed by reverse transcription into cDNA, which acted as the sequencing template. Clones were read by immunoSEQ multiplex PCR, and TCRdb kept only the in-frame ones, dropping some. The data hold about 110,000 clones, with around 55% observed a single time. Source material: CD8+ T cells sorted from blood. The receptor source for this set is a human donor in good health.

This rearrangement joins TRBV19 to TRBJ1-1; D gene unclear. Germline V gene sequence: CDR1 LNHDA, CDR2 SQIVND (reference sequence). Trimming took off 0 bases at V and 6 bases at J, with 8 bases between the two ends. This CDR3 is 13 amino acids long. DNA for the CDR3: TGTGCCAGTAGTATAGATCCGGGCGCTGAAGCTTTCTTT. It is translated as CASSIDPGAEAFF.

The rearrangement links TRBV7-2 to TRBJ2-5; tentatively, D is TRBD2 (5 bases). Trimming removed 1 base at V and 2 bases at J, with 11 bases between. Germline V gene data show CDR1 as SGHTA and CDR2 as FQGNSA. The CDR3 is 15 amino acids. CDR3 DNA sequence: TGTGCCAGCAGCTTAGGAGGGTACGGGCAAGAGACCCAGTACTTC. It translates to CASSLGGYGQETQYF.

The genes are TRBV2 and TRBJ2-1; D is perhaps TRBD1 (6 bases). Per the germline V gene, CDR1 is SNHLY and CDR2 is FYNNEI. The CDR3 has 16 amino acids. The germline V and J ends were trimmed by 6 bases and 5 bases, with 20 bases remaining between them. CDR3 loop: CASRSVRDIAHNEQFF. CDR3 nucleotides: TGTGCCAGCAGATCCGTTCGGGACATAGCTCACAATGAGCAGTTCTTC.

This clone occurred a few times. The chain joins TRBV5-1 to TRBJ2-5; TRBD1 agrees at 7 bases. This CDR3 is built from 14 residues. Per germline, CDR1 SGHRS and CDR2 YFSETQ. After removal of 0 bases from V and 2 bases from J, the junction contained 1 base not matched to a gene. This CDR3 is CASSLGDRQETQYF. In DNA, the CDR3 is TGCGCCAGCAGCTTGGGGGACAGACAAGAGACCCAGTACTTC.

V gene TRBV29-1 combines with J gene TRBJ1-2; D gene uncertain. The CDR3 totals 15 residues. Trimming took off 2 bases at V and 5 bases at J, with 18 bases between the two ends. Germline-derived CDR1 and CDR2 are SQVTM and ANQGSEA. Here the CDR3 DNA reads TGCAGCGTTGAAAGTGGCAGTCCCAGTTTTTATGGCTACACCTTC. Translated: CSVESGSPSFYGYTF.

The chain uses TRBV7-9 and TRBJ1-5; D remains ambiguous. The CDR3 covers 12 residues. V lost 5 bases and J 4 bases, leaving 6 bases between the germline ends. Germline V CDR1 and CDR2: SEHNR, FQNEAQ (reference sequence). CDR3 DNA sequence: TGTGCCAGCAGCCCCGGGAATCAGCCCCAGCATTTT. Its protein is CASSPGNQPQHF.

The CDR3 loop reads CSVEDLRGDAYNEQFF. CDR3 sequence (DNA): TGCAGCGTTGAAGATCTTCGCGGGGACGCCTACAATGAGCAGTTCTTC. The rearrangement uses TRBV29-1 and TRBJ2-1; D is perhaps TRBD2 (6 bases). Germline loops: CDR1 SQVTM, CDR2 ANQGSEA. The CDR3 has 16 amino acids. The V end lost 0 bases, the J end lost 2 bases, and 14 bases lay between the germline ends.

This clone was observed a handful of times. V usage is TRBV7-8 and J usage is TRBJ2-5; D is perhaps TRBD1 or TRBD2 (5 bases each). The CDR3 sequence is 16 residues long. The V end was cut by 5 bases, the J end by 5 bases, with 21 bases between. CDR1 and CDR2 (germline): SGHVS, FQNEAQ. CDR3 in amino acids: CASSLRGPPVRETQYF. DNA for the CDR3: TGTGCCAGCAGCCTTCGGGGACCCCCTGTTCGTGAGACCCAGTACTTC.